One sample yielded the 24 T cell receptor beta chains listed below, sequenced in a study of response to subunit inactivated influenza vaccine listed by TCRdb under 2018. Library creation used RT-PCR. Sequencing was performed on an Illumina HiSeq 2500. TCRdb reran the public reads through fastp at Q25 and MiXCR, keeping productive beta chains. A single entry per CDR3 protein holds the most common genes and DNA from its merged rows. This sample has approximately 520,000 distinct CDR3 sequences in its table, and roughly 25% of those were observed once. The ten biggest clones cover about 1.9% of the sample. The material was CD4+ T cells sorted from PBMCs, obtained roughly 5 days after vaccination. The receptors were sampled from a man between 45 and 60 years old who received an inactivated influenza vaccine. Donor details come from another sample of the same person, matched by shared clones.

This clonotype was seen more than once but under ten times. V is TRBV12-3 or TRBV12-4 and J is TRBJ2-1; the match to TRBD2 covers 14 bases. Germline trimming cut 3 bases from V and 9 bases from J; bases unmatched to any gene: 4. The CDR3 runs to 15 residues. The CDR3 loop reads CASSFFGLAGGEQFF. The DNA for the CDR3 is TGTGCCAGCAGTTTCTTCGGACTAGCGGGAGGTGAGCAGTTCTTC.

CDR3 nucleotides: TGCAGCGACCATGAAAAACTGTTTTTT. Its protein is CSDHEKLFF. The genes are TRBV29-1 and TRBJ1-4; D remains ambiguous. V was trimmed by 7 bases and J by 6 bases, leaving 3 bases between them. In germline, CDR1 is SQVTM, CDR2 ANQGSEA. The CDR3 spans 9 residues.

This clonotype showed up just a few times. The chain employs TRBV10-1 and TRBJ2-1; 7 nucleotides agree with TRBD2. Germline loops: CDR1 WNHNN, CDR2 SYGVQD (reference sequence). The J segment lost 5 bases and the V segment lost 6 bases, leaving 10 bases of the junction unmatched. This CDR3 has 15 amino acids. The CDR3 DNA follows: TGCGCCAGCAGCAAAAAGACTAGCCGGGACAATGAGCAGTTCTTC. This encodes CASSKKTSRDNEQFF.

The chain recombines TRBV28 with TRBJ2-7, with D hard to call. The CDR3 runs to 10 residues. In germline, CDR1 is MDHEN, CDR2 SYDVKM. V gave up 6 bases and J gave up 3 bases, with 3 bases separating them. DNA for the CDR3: TGTGCCAGCAGCGGCTACGAGCAGTACTTC. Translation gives CASSGYEQYF.

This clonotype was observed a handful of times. The CDR3 coding sequence is TGTGCCATCAGTGTCCAGAATGAGCAGTTCTTC. Its protein is CAISVQNEQFF. The V gene is TRBV10-3, the J gene TRBJ2-1; no definite D call. This CDR3 is built from 11 residues. V dropped 4 bases and J dropped 7 bases, with 5 bases sitting between them. Germline V gene sequence: CDR1 ENHRY, CDR2 SYGVKD.

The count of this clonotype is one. CDR3 sequence reads: CASSISIRGKENTEAFF. The DNA for the CDR3 is TGTGCCAGTAGTATTTCAATCAGGGGTAAGGAGAACACTGAAGCTTTCTTT. The V call is TRBV19, the J call TRBJ1-1; D is possibly TRBD1 (6 bases). CDR3 length: 17 amino acids. CDR1 is LNHDA and CDR2 is SQIVND in the germline V gene (reference sequence). V dropped 3 bases and J dropped 1 base, with 18 bases sitting between them.

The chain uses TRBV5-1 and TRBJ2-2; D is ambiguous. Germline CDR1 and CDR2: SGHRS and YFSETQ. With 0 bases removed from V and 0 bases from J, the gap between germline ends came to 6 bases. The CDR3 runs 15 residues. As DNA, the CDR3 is TGCGCCAGCAGCTTGGCCCTGACGAACACCGGGGAGCTGTTTTTT. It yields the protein CASSLALTNTGELFF.

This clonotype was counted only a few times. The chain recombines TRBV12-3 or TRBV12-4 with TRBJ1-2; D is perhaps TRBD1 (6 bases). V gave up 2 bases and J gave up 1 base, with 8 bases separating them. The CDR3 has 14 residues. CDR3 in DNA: TGTGCCAGCAGTTTACGACAGGTTAACTATGGCTACACCTTC. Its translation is CASSLRQVNYGYTF.

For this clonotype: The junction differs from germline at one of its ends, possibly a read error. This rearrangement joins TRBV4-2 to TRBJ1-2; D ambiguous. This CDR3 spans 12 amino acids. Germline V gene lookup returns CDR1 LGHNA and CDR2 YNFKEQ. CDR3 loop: CAISPGLVYYTF. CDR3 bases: TGTGCCATCAGCCCCGGGCTCGTCTACTACACCTTC.

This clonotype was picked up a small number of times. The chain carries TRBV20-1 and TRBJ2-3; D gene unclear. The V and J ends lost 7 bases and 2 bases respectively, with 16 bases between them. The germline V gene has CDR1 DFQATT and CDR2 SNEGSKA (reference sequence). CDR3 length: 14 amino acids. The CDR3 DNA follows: TGCAGTGGACGAGGCCCCGTAATCACAGATACGCAGTATTTT. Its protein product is CSGRGPVITDTQYF.

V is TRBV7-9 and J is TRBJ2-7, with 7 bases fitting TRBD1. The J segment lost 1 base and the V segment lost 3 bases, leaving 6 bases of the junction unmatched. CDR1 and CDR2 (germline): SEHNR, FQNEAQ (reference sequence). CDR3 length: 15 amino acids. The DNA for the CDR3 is TGTGCCAGCAGCTTGGACAGGCTCGTGTCCTACGAGCAGTACTTC. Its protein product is CASSLDRLVSYEQYF.

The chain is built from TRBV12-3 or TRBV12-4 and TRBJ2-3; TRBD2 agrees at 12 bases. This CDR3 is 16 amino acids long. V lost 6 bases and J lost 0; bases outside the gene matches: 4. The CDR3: CASRRGTSGSTDTQYF. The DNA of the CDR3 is TGTGCCAGCAGACGAGGGACTAGCGGGAGCACAGATACGCAGTATTTT.

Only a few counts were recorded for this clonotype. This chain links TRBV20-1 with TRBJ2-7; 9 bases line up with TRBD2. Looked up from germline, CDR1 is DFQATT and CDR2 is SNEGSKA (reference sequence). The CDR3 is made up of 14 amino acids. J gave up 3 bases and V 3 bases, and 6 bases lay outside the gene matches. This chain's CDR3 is CSASDSGRSYEQYF. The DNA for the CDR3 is TGCAGTGCTAGTGATAGCGGGAGAAGCTACGAGCAGTACTTC.

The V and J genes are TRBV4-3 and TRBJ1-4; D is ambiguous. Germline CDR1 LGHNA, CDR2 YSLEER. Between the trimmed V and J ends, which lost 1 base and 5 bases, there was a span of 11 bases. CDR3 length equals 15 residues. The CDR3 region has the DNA TGCGCCAGCAGCCAAGCAACCAACTCGAATGAAAAACTGTTTTTT. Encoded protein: CASSQATNSNEKLFF.

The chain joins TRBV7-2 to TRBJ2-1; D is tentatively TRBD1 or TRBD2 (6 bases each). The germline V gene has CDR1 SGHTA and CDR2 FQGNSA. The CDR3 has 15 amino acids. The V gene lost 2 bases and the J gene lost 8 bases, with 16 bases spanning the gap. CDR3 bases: TGTGCCAGCAGCTTATTTTGGGATCGGGGGCATGAGCAGTTCTTC. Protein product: CASSLFWDRGHEQFF.

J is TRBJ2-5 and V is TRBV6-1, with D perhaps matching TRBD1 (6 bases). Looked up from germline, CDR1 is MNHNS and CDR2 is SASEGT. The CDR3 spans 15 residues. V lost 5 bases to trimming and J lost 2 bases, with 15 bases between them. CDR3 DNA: TGTGCCAGCAGTCCACACGGACAGCCTCAAGAGACCCAGTACTTC. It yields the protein CASSPHGQPQETQYF.

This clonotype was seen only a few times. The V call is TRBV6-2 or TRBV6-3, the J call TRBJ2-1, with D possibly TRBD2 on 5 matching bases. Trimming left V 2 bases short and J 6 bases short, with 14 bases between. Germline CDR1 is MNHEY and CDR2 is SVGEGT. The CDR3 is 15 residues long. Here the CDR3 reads CASSYGLAKVNEQFF. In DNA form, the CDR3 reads TGTGCCAGCAGTTACGGTCTAGCCAAGGTCAATGAGCAGTTCTTC.

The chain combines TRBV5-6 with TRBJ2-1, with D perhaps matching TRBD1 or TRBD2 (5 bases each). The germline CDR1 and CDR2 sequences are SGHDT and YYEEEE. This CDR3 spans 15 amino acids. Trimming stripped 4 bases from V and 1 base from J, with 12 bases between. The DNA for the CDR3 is TGTGCCAGCAGCCTGGGGGTTGAATCCTACAATGAGCAGTTCTTC. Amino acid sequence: CASSLGVESYNEQFF. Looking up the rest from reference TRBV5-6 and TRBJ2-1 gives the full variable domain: DAGVTQSPTHLIKTRGQQVTLRCSPKSGHDTVSWYQQALGQGPQFIFQYYEEEERQRGNFPDRFSGHQFPNYSSELNVNALLLGDSALYLCASSLGVESYNEQFFGPGTRLTVL.

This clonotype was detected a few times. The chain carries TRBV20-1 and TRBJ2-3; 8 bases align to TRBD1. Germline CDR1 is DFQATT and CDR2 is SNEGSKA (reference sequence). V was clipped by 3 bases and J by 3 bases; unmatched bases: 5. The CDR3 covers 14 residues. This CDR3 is CSASPGQVTDTQYF. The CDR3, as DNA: TGCAGTGCTAGTCCGGGACAGGTAACAGATACGCAGTATTTT.

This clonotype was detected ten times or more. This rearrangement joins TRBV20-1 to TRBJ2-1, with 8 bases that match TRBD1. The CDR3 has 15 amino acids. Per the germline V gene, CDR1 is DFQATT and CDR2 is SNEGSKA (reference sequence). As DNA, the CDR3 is TGCAATAAGGGGGTGTGTGGCAGGGGGCTCAATGAGCAGTTCTTC. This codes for CNKGVCGRGLNEQFF.

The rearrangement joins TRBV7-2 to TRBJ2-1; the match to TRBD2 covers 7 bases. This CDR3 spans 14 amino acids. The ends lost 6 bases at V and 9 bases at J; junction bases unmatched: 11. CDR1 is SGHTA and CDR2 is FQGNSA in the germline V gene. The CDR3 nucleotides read TGTGCCAGCAGTTTGACTAGCATTAACGGTGAGCAGTTCTTC. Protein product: CASSLTSINGEQFF.

The CDR3 region is CASSLGGRGQETQYF. The CDR3 DNA reads TGCGCCAGCAGCTTGGGGGGCAGGGGCCAAGAGACCCAGTACTTC. The chain links TRBV5-1 to TRBJ2-5; perhaps TRBD1 as D (6 bases). V was pared by 0 bases and J by 1 base, with 10 bases between. This CDR3 is 15 amino acids long. Germline CDR1 SGHRS, CDR2 YFSETQ.

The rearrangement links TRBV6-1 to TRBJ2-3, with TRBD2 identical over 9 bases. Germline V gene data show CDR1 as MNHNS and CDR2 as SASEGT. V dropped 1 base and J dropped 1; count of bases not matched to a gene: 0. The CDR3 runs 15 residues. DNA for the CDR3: TGTGCCAGCAGTGAAGGGACTAGCGGCACAGATACGCAGTATTTT. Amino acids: CASSEGTSGTDTQYF.

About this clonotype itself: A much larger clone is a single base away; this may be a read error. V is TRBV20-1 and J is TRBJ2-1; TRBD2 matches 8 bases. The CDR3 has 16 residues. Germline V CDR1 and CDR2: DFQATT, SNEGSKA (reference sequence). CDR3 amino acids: CIAPSELAEAYNEQFF. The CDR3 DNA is TGCATTGCTCCCTCCGAACTAGCGGAGGCCTACAATGAGCAGTTCTTC.